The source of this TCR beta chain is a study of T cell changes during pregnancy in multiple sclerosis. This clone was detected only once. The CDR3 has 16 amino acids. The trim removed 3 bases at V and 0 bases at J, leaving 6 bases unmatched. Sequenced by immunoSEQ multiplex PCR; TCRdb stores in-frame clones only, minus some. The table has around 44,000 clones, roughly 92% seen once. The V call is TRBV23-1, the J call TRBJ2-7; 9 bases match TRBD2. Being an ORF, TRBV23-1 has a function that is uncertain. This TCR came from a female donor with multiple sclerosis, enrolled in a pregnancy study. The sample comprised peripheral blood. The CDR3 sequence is CASSQTGTSSSYEQYF. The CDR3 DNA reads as TGCGCCAGCAGTCAGACCGGGACTAGCAGCTCCTACGAGCAGTACTTC.